In its sample, the clone carrying this TCR beta chain was seen many times. This record comes from a study of T cells after yellow fever vaccination. On the study more broadly: The fractions with low cell numbers were processed using SMART-Seq v4 Ultra Low Input.

Germline values: CDR1 SGHTA, CDR2 FQGNSA. CDR3 size: 13 residues. V was shortened by 3 bases and J by 2 bases, with 7 bases between the two germline ends. TCRdb re-called the 5' RACE reads with MiXCR, one entry per CDR3 protein. The sample has under 700,000 distinct CDR3 sequences; roughly 17% are singletons. Material: PBMCs, obtained 5 days after the first yellow fever vaccination. The TCR originated in a man aged 18 to 30 who received the YFV17D yellow fever vaccine. The chain recombines TRBV7-2 with TRBJ1-1; D gene unclear. The CDR3 region is CASSFLTNTEAFF. CDR3 DNA: TGTGCCAGCAGCTTTTTAACAAACACTGAAGCTTTCTTT.